This T cell receptor beta chain comes out of a study of blood T cell repertoires in COVID-19. The method was immunoSEQ multiplex PCR; TCRdb's version includes in-frame clones alone and lacks a portion of them. The sample consists of some 370,000 clones, 80% to 85% of them appearing once. V lost 6 bases, J lost 8 bases, and 12 bases stayed unmatched. Germline lookup yields CDR1 ENHRY and CDR2 SYGVKD. CDR3 length: 14 amino acids. Sequenced input: PBMCs or T cells enriched from blood (not recorded which). The V gene is TRBV10-3, the J gene TRBJ1-1; 7 bases agree with TRBD1. The TCR originated in a woman aged 50 to 60 who had recovered from COVID-19. CDR3 sequence: CAISPTVGTEEAFF. The CDR3, as DNA: TGTGCCATCAGCCCGACGGTCGGGACAGAGGAAGCTTTCTTT.